Shown below are 27 T cell receptor beta chains from a single sample sequenced in a study of blood T cells in healthy people across ages (dated by TCRdb to about 2015). Library preparation used 5' RACE. These reads were obtained on an Illumina HiSeq 2500. A second PCR of roughly 6 to 11 cycles was run with a J-beta primer mix and a sample-barcoded 5' primer. Starting from the raw public reads, TCRdb applied fastp trimming at Q25, assembled clones with MiXCR and retained in-frame beta chains. Each entry merges the rows of one CDR3 protein and shows their most common DNA and genes. For this sample the table gives around 790,000 distinct CDR3 sequences, of which roughly 44% were detected only once. The top ten hold roughly a fifth of the sample. The sequenced sample was blood. Receptors originate from a man aged 55 to 70 in good health.

This clonotype has more than one count but fewer than ten. The chain uses TRBV7-3 and TRBJ2-1; 8 nucleotides agree with TRBD2. V trimming: 2 bases; J trimming: 6 bases; junction bases outside the gene matches: 9. Germline V gives CDR1 SGHTA, CDR2 FQGTGA. This CDR3 contains 16 residues. CDR3 amino acids: CASSLSGGGPANEQFF. CDR3 DNA sequence: TGTGCCAGCAGCTTATCCGGCGGGGGGCCTGCCAATGAGCAGTTCTTC.

This clonotype was seen a handful of times. This chain connects TRBV20-1 to TRBJ1-6; D is undetermined. V dropped 3 bases and J dropped 14 bases, with 14 bases sitting between them. CDR1 DFQATT and CDR2 SNEGSKA come from the germline V gene (reference sequence). CDR3 length: 12 residues. CDR3 bases: TGCAGTGCTAGGGGGTCCGGTGGGGCCCTCCACTTT. This codes for CSARGSGGALHF.

This chain joins TRBV15 and TRBJ1-2; D ambiguous. Germline V gene data show CDR1 as LNHNV and CDR2 as YYDKDF (reference sequence). Trimming pared 0 bases from V and 1 base from J, leaving 12 bases between. The CDR3 spans 16 residues. In DNA form, the CDR3 reads TGTGCCACCAGCAGAGATCTGGCAGAGATTAACTATGGCTACACCTTC. It specifies CATSRDLAEINYGYTF. Full variable domain (remainder filled in from reference TRBV15 and TRBJ1-2): DAMVIQNPRYQVTQFGKPVTLSCSQTLNHNVMYWYQQKSSQAPKLLFHYYDKDFNNEADTPDNFQSRRPNTSFCFLDIRSPGLGDTAMYLCATSRDLAEINYGYTFGSGTRLTVV.

A few counts support this clonotype. V usage is TRBV20-1 and J usage is TRBJ2-4; D is ambiguous. Per the germline V gene, CDR1 is DFQATT and CDR2 is SNEGSKA (reference sequence). Trimming took off 7 bases at V and 5 bases at J, with 6 bases between the two ends. This CDR3 spans 10 amino acids. The CDR3 DNA sequence: TGCAGTGGCGCACAAAACATTCAGTACTTC. This gives the protein CSGAQNIQYF.

The chain employs TRBV28 and TRBJ2-3; 16 bases align to TRBD2. The CDR3 has 17 amino acids. Germline CDR1 is MDHEN and CDR2 is SYDVKM. Trimming removed 7 bases from V and 2 bases from J; junction bases left unmatched: 6. CDR3 DNA sequence: TGTGCCAGCACGGGGGGACTAGCGGGAGGGAACACAGATACGCAGTATTTT. As protein: CASTGGLAGGNTDTQYF. Filled out from reference TRBV28 and TRBJ2-3, the complete variable domain reads DVKVTQSSRYLVKRTGEKVFLECVQDMDHENMFWYRQDPGLGLRLIYFSYDVKMKEKGDIPEGYSVSREKKERFSLILESASTNQTSMYLCASTGGLAGGNTDTQYFGPGTRLTVL.

This clonotype has just a few counts. The chain uses TRBV29-1 and TRBJ2-1; TRBD1 or TRBD2 may be the D gene (5 bases each). The V end lost 7 bases, the J end lost 7 bases, and 14 bases lay between the germline ends. The CDR3 length is 12 residues. Germline CDR1 reads SQVTM; CDR2 reads ANQGSEA. The CDR3 region is CSALERGNEQFF. In nucleotides, the CDR3 is TGCAGCGCCCTTGAGAGGGGAAATGAGCAGTTCTTC.

This clonotype was counted between two and nine times. CDR3 sequence reads: CASSFGMGGETQYF. The CDR3 DNA follows: TGTGCCAGCAGTTTTGGTATGGGCGGGGAGACCCAGTACTTC. This chain joins TRBV12-3 or TRBV12-4 and TRBJ2-5, with a possible D match to TRBD2 (5 bases). The CDR3 is 14 amino acids. V lost 3 bases, J lost 5 bases, and 13 bases lay in between.

V and J are TRBV7-8 and TRBJ2-3, with TRBD2 matching 7 bases. The CDR3 spans 16 residues. Germline lookup yields CDR1 SGHVS and CDR2 FQNEAQ. V shed 5 bases, J shed 2 bases, and the junction held 10 bases outside the gene matches. The CDR3: CASSPTGTTYTDTQYF. The CDR3 DNA reads as TGTGCCAGCAGCCCCACCGGGACTACCTACACAGATACGCAGTATTTT.

The rearrangement links TRBV6-5 to TRBJ2-1; tentatively, D is TRBD2 (7 bases). Germline V gene sequence: CDR1 MNHEY, CDR2 SVGAGI. This CDR3 spans 16 amino acids. The V end lost 2 bases, the J end lost 4 bases, and 15 bases lay between the germline ends. The CDR3 spells CASSYNMRGGYNEQFF. DNA for the CDR3: TGTGCCAGCAGTTACAATATGAGGGGGGGATACAATGAGCAGTTCTTC.

This clonotype was found a few times. V usage is TRBV7-2 and J usage is TRBJ1-6; no clear D gene. V lost 6 bases and J lost 0, with 6 bases in between. Germline lookup yields CDR1 SGHTA and CDR2 FQGNSA. The CDR3 is 14 residues long. The CDR3 nucleotides are TGTGCCAGCAGGGATCCCTCCTATAATTCACCCCTCCACTTT. This encodes CASRDPSYNSPLHF.

The rearrangement links TRBV2 to TRBJ2-6; D gene uncertain. Germline values: CDR1 SNHLY, CDR2 FYNNEI. This CDR3 has 12 residues. CDR3 nucleotides: TGTGCGGACGGCTCTGGGGCCAACGTCCTGACTTTC. Translated, it gives CADGSGANVLTF.

This clonotype came up a few times. V gene TRBV11-3 combines with J gene TRBJ2-1; 11 nucleotides match TRBD2. The CDR3 has 15 residues. V trimming: 3 bases; J trimming: 7 bases; junction bases outside the gene matches: 5. Germline values: CDR1 SGHNT, CDR2 YENEEA. DNA of the CDR3: TGTGCCAGCAGCTTCCTTAGCGGGGGGGAAAATGAGCAGTTCTTC. This encodes CASSFLSGGENEQFF. Full variable domain (missing parts from reference TRBV11-3 and TRBJ2-1): EAGVVQSPRYKIIEKKQPVAFWCNPISGHNTLYWYLQNLGQGPELLIRYENEEAVDDSQLPKDRFSAERLKGVDSTLKIQPAELGDSAVYLCASSFLSGGENEQFFGPGTRLTVL.

This clonotype was detected a few times. The germline gene is not matched at one end of the junction; a read error may be the cause. The rearrangement links TRBV7-7 to TRBJ2-1, with 9 bases fitting TRBD1. Per germline, CDR1 SSHAT and CDR2 FNYEAQ (reference sequence). This CDR3 contains 14 residues. CDR3 nucleotide sequence: TGTGCTAGCAGTTTAGGGACAGGGAGCAATGAGCAGTTCTTC. It codes for CASSLGTGSNEQFF.

The table lists this clonotype with many counts. The chain joins TRBV6-2 or TRBV6-3 to TRBJ2-5; D is perhaps TRBD2 (5 bases). V was pared by 5 bases and J by 6 bases, with 10 bases between. The CDR3 spans 12 residues. Per germline, CDR1 MNHEY and CDR2 SVGEGT. CDR3 bases: TGTGCCAGCAGTCCTCTCGGGAAGACCCAGTACTTC. Protein product: CASSPLGKTQYF.

The chain employs TRBV5-6 and TRBJ1-4, with TRBD1 matching over 9 bases. The germline CDR1 and CDR2 sequences are SGHDT and YYEEEE. The length of the CDR3 is 15 residues. V trimming: 3 bases; J trimming: 7 bases; junction bases outside the gene matches: 7. The CDR3 nucleotides read TGTGCCAGCAGCTCAACCGGGACAGGGATTGAAAAACTGTTTTTT. This sequence encodes CASSSTGTGIEKLFF.

The chain carries TRBV5-6 and TRBJ2-7, with 8 bases matching TRBD2. The tail of the sequence fits TRBJ2-5 better, so the J call may be wrong. The CDR3 is 17 amino acids. CDR1 and CDR2 (germline): SGHDT, YYEEEE. The CDR3 DNA follows: TGTGCCAGCAGCCAGCTCGGCGGGGGGCGGGAAGCTGAGACCCAGTACTTC. Translated: CASSQLGGGREAETQYF.

The chain carries TRBV7-9 and TRBJ1-2; 7 nucleotides line up with TRBD1. V gave up 5 bases and J gave up 8 bases; unmatched junction bases: 8. CDR1 is SEHNR and CDR2 is FQNEAQ in the germline V gene (reference sequence). The CDR3 spans 13 residues. The CDR3 DNA is TGTGCCAGCAGCCATCGGGACAGCCGGGGCTACACCTTC. This gives the protein CASSHRDSRGYTF.

The chain has TRBV10-3 and TRBJ1-6; D not resolved. The CDR3 is 14 amino acids. Trimming took 4 bases from V and 4 from J, leaving 8 bases between them. Germline-derived CDR1 and CDR2 are ENHRY and SYGVKD. The CDR3 nucleotides are TGTGCCATCAGTGCGGACGGATATAATTCACCCCTCCACTTT. Translating it yields CAISADGYNSPLHF.

This chain connects TRBV28 to TRBJ1-2; tentatively, D is TRBD1 (6 bases). With 5 bases removed from V and 4 bases from J, the gap between germline ends came to 23 bases. CDR3 length: 17 residues. CDR1 and CDR2 from the germline V gene are MDHEN and SYDVKM. The CDR3 sequence: CASSPPKTWGLTYGYTF. The CDR3 nucleotides read TGTGCCAGCAGTCCTCCCAAAACCTGGGGGCTTACCTATGGCTACACCTTC.

This clonotype was counted a few times. This chain uses TRBV6-5 with TRBJ2-1; D is possibly TRBD1 (6 bases). Trimming stripped 5 bases from V and 2 bases from J, with 13 bases between. The length of the CDR3 is 15 residues. CDR1 and CDR2 from the germline V gene are MNHEY and SVGAGI. This chain's CDR3 is CASSPDRSPYNEQFF. The CDR3 region has the DNA TGTGCCAGCAGTCCCGACAGGTCTCCCTACAATGAGCAGTTCTTC.

This clonotype was counted between two and nine times. V usage is TRBV4-3 and J usage is TRBJ2-1, with D possibly TRBD2 on 5 matching bases. Germline V CDR1 and CDR2: LGHNA, YSLEER. This CDR3 has 15 residues. Trimming shortened V by 3 bases and J by 7 bases, and 16 bases separated the two germline ends. CDR3 in amino acids: CASSHRASPGNEQFF. CDR3 coding DNA: TGCGCCAGCAGCCACAGAGCCTCACCGGGGAATGAGCAGTTCTTC.

This clonotype was detected many times. Possible read error: a much larger clone is one base away. V usage is TRBV28 and J usage is TRBJ1-1; possibly TRBD1 for D (6 bases). The length of the CDR3 is 14 residues. Germline loops: CDR1 MDHEN, CDR2 SYDVKM. Trimming removed 6 bases from V and 0 bases from J, with 11 bases in between. This CDR3 reads CASSLGQMNTEAFF. DNA for the CDR3: TGTGCCAGCAGCTTAGGACAGATGAACACTGAAGCTTTCTTT. The complete variable domain, with remaining parts taken from reference TRBV28 and TRBJ1-1, reads DVKVTQSSRYLVKRTGEKVFLECVQDMDHENMFWYRQDPGLGLRLIYFSYDVKMKEKGDIPEGYSVSREKKERFSLILESASTNQTSMYLCASSLGQMNTEAFFGQGTRLTVV.

The chain is built from TRBV24-1 and TRBJ2-6; no reliable D call. Germline CDR1 and CDR2: KGHDR and SFDVKD. The CDR3 loop spans 15 amino acids. The germline V and J ends were trimmed by 4 bases and 0 bases, with 6 bases remaining between them. As DNA, the CDR3 is TGTGCCACCAGTGACCCGAACTCTGGGGCCAACGTCCTGACTTTC. Translation gives CATSDPNSGANVLTF.

A note on this clonotype: A junction end diverges from the germline sequence, so it may reflect a read error. DNA for the CDR3: TGCAGTGCTCCACGAGGGGACTACAGTGAGCAGTTCTTC. Encoded protein: CSAPRGDYSEQFF. The genes are TRBV20-1 and TRBJ2-1; 7 bases line up with TRBD2. In germline, CDR1 is DFQATT, CDR2 SNEGSKA (reference sequence). The CDR3 runs to 13 residues.

V and J are TRBV9 and TRBJ2-1, with D perhaps TRBD2 (7 bases). Between the trimmed V and J ends, which lost 0 bases and 5 bases, there was a span of 21 bases. Per germline, CDR1 SGDLS and CDR2 YYNGEE. The CDR3 has 18 residues. Written as DNA, the CDR3 is TGTGCCAGCAGCGTAGCTTTAGGGGGGGGGTCGACTAACAATGAGCAGTTCTTC. It yields the protein CASSVALGGGSTNNEQFF. Full variable domain (remainder filled in from reference TRBV9 and TRBJ2-1): DSGVTQTPKHLITATGQRVTLRCSPRSGDLSVYWYQQSLDQGLQFLIQYYNGEERAKGNILERFSAQQFPDLHSELNLSSLELGDSALYFCASSVALGGGSTNNEQFFGPGTRLTVL.

This clonotype was detected many times. CDR3 residues: CASSQARAYEQYF. In DNA, the CDR3 is TGCGCCAGCAGCCAAGCGAGGGCCTACGAGCAGTACTTC. V usage is TRBV4-1 and J usage is TRBJ2-7; TRBD2 might be the D (5 bases). This CDR3 is built from 13 residues. V gave up 1 base and J gave up 2 bases, with 6 bases separating them. The germline V gene has CDR1 MGHRA and CDR2 YSYEKL.

The chain combines TRBV11-2 with TRBJ2-1; TRBD2 agrees at 7 bases. CDR3 length: 15 residues. Germline CDR1 reads SGHAT; CDR2 reads FQNNGV. V shed 4 bases, J shed 2 bases, and the junction held 5 bases outside the gene matches. The CDR3 protein is CASSSSGAAYNEQFF. The CDR3 region has the DNA TGTGCCAGCAGCTCAAGCGGGGCCGCCTACAATGAGCAGTTCTTC. Based on the CDR3 plus reference TRBV11-2 and TRBJ2-1, the full variable domain is EAGVAQSPRYKIIEKRQSVAFWCNPISGHATLYWYQQILGQGPKLLIQFQNNGVVDDSQLPKDRFSAERLKGVDSTLKIQPAKLEDSAVYLCASSSSGAAYNEQFFGPGTRLTVL.